These 30 T cell receptor beta chains were sequenced from one sample in a study of blood T cell repertoires in COVID-19 (dated by TCRdb to 2018 to 2021). Receptor amplification or capture employed the immunoSEQ multiplex PCR assay. TCRdb re-hosts the immuneACCESS table, in-frame sequences only. Its copies lack some clones; in the studies checked, an unresolved V gene accounts for under half of them, and the cause for the rest is not known. The sample records 55,000 to 85,000 clones, over 70% of which are singletons. The top ten hold over 20% of the sample. The sample comprised peripheral blood. The receptors stem from a man in his 60s with acute or convalescent COVID-19.

This chain joins TRBV6-1 and TRBJ2-3, with D tentatively TRBD1 (5 bases). V lost 2 bases to trimming and J lost 2 bases, with 11 bases between them. Germline V gene sequence: CDR1 MNHNS, CDR2 SASEGT. There are 15 residues in the CDR3. This CDR3 is CASSEPTEHTDTQYF. CDR3 nucleotides: TGTGCCAGCAGTGAACCGACAGAACACACAGATACGCAGTATTTT.

The CDR3 loop is CASSYSYSSDTQYF. DNA of the CDR3: TGTGCCAGCAGTTACTCGTACTCGTCGGATACGCAGTATTTT. The genes are TRBV6-5 and TRBJ2-3; no reliable D call. This CDR3 spans 14 amino acids. V was clipped by 0 bases and J by 6 bases, with 10 bases between them. Germline CDR1 and CDR2: MNHEY and SVGAGI.

This clone has just a few counts. The V gene is TRBV5-6, the J gene TRBJ2-6; the D gene is possibly TRBD1 (5 bases). The CDR3 runs to 17 residues. V was cut by 4 bases and J by 2 bases, with 16 bases left in between. Germline CDR1 SGHDT, CDR2 YYEEEE. The DNA of the CDR3 is TGTGCCAGCAGCCTAATAAACAGGCTGCCTGGGGCCAACGTCCTGACTTTC. Protein: CASSLINRLPGANVLTF.

This clone was observed a few times. The chain recombines TRBV7-3 with TRBJ1-6; D is uncertain. The V gene lost 0 bases and the J gene lost 9 bases, with 6 bases spanning the gap. This CDR3 comprises 13 residues. Germline lookup yields CDR1 SGHTA and CDR2 FQGTGA. CDR3 bases: TGTGCCAGCAGCTTAACCCCGGGTTCACCCCTCCACTTT. Translated, it gives CASSLTPGSPLHF.

The chain joins TRBV12-3 or TRBV12-4 to TRBJ2-3, with TRBD2 matching 10 bases. V shed 8 bases, J shed 6 bases, and the junction held 5 bases outside the gene matches. This CDR3 spans 13 amino acids. This CDR3 is CASASGREDTQYF. CDR3 DNA: TGTGCCAGCGCTAGCGGGAGAGAGGATACGCAGTATTTT.

This clone was observed many times. The genes are TRBV4-1 and TRBJ2-2, with D possibly being TRBD2 (7 bases). Germline loops: CDR1 MGHRA, CDR2 YSYEKL. This CDR3 spans 20 amino acids. V lost 1 base and J 4 bases, leaving 25 bases between the germline ends. For the CDR3, the DNA is TGCGCCAGCAGCCAAGGAAGGGCCAGAAAGGGGGGGACGATCACCGGGGAGCTGTTTTTT. This gives the protein CASSQGRARKGGTITGELFF.

V gene TRBV6-4 combines with J gene TRBJ1-4, with no clear D. Germline CDR1 MRHNA, CDR2 SNTAGT. The CDR3 loop spans 14 amino acids. The ends were cut back, 6 bases at V and 7 bases at J, with 15 bases in the middle. The CDR3 DNA follows: TGTGCCAGCAGCCTCGCCGGAGGTGGTGAAAAACTGTTTTTT. Translating gives CASSLAGGGEKLFF.

V and J are TRBV6-5 and TRBJ2-7, with TRBD2 matching 7 bases. V lost 6 bases to trimming and J lost 6 bases; unmatched junction nucleotides: 8. This CDR3 comprises 13 residues. Germline loops: CDR1 MNHEY, CDR2 SVGAGI. The CDR3 is CASRGRGGAEQYF. The CDR3, as DNA: TGTGCCAGCAGGGGGAGGGGAGGGGCCGAGCAGTACTTC.

J is TRBJ1-5 and V is TRBV3-1 (or the pseudogene TRBV3-2); tentatively, D is TRBD1 (6 bases). There are 17 residues in the CDR3. The V gene's germline CDR1 is LGHDT and CDR2 YNNKEL (reference sequence). V dropped 1 base and J dropped 2 bases, with 15 bases sitting between them. For the CDR3, the DNA is TGTGCCAGCAGCCAAGGGACAGAGGGCATCGGCAATCAGCCCCAGCATTTT. This gives the protein CASSQGTEGIGNQPQHF.

The V and J genes are TRBV7-9 and TRBJ2-2, with D possibly being TRBD2 (5 bases). The CDR3 is 14 residues long. Germline CDR1 and CDR2: SEHNR and FQNEAQ (reference sequence). Trimming pared 1 base from V and 7 bases from J, leaving 10 bases between. CDR3 nucleotide sequence: TGTGCCAGCAGCTTAGGAGGAGGTCACGGGGAGCTGTTTTTT. This sequence encodes CASSLGGGHGELFF. Drawing the rest from reference TRBV7-9 and TRBJ2-2, the complete variable domain is DTGVSQNPRHKITKRGQNVTFRCDPISEHNRLYWYRQTLGQGPEFLTYFQNEAQLEKSRLLSDRFSAERPKGSFSTLEIQRTEQGDSAMYLCASSLGGGHGELFFGEGSRLTVL.

The genes are TRBV5-4 and TRBJ2-7, with TRBD1 as a possible D gene (6 bases). Between the trimmed V and J ends, which lost 5 bases and 4 bases, there was a span of 13 bases. Germline V CDR1 and CDR2: SGHNT, YYREEE (reference sequence). The CDR3 runs 13 residues. CDR3 residues: CASRHRDGYEQYF. As DNA, the CDR3 is TGTGCCAGCAGGCACAGGGATGGTTACGAGCAGTACTTC.

The J gene is TRBJ2-7, the V gene TRBV10-3, with TRBD1 matching over 8 bases. Germline lookup yields CDR1 ENHRY and CDR2 SYGVKD. The CDR3 has 13 amino acids. Trimming removed 8 bases from V and 3 bases from J; junction bases left unmatched: 6. CDR3 sequence: CAIGQGSYYEQYF. The CDR3 DNA reads TGTGCCATCGGACAGGGATCATACTACGAGCAGTACTTC.

CDR3 bases: TGTGCCACCAGTGATGTCGGTAGCAATCAGCCCCAGCATTTT. This gives the protein CATSDVGSNQPQHF. The chain is built from TRBV24-1 and TRBJ1-5, with D unresolved. Deletions cut 3 bases from V and 0 bases from J, with 5 bases between. Germline-derived CDR1 and CDR2 are KGHDR and SFDVKD. CDR3 size: 14 residues.

J is TRBJ1-1 and V is TRBV18; D remains ambiguous. This CDR3 comprises 13 residues. V was cut by 6 bases and J by 7 bases, with 15 bases left in between. Germline V CDR1 and CDR2: KGHSH, LQKENI. CDR3: CASSKAPGNEAFF. The CDR3 DNA sequence: TGTGCCAGCTCGAAAGCCCCGGGGAATGAAGCTTTCTTT.

The J gene is TRBJ2-2, the V gene TRBV5-1, with D unclear. This CDR3 is 16 amino acids long. Germline V gene lookup returns CDR1 SGHRS and CDR2 YFSETQ. V gave up 4 bases and J gave up 1 base, with 14 bases separating them. CDR3: CASSPFPGRNTGELFF. DNA of the CDR3: TGCGCCAGCAGCCCATTTCCGGGTAGGAACACCGGGGAGCTGTTTTTT.

The chain combines TRBV7-3 with TRBJ2-7, with 12 nucleotides matching TRBD2. J gave up 6 bases and V 4 bases, and 7 bases lay outside the gene matches. The CDR3 contains 15 residues. Germline loops: CDR1 SGHTA, CDR2 FQGTGA. The CDR3 loop reads CASSSPSGRAGEQYF. The DNA of the CDR3 is TGTGCCAGCAGCTCCCCTAGCGGGAGGGCCGGCGAGCAGTACTTC.

The chain employs TRBV5-1 and TRBJ2-1, with 14 bases identical to TRBD2. With V trimmed by 6 bases and J by 8 bases, 7 bases remained unmatched. CDR1 is SGHRS, CDR2 YFSETQ, per germline. The CDR3 has 15 amino acids. The CDR3: CASTLRGLAGDEQFF. CDR3 nucleotide sequence: TGCGCCAGCACCCTAAGGGGACTAGCGGGAGATGAGCAGTTCTTC.

On this clone itself: Other DNA sequences in this specimen translate into the identical CDR3. CDR3 residues: CASSEGGGGYTF. In DNA form, the CDR3 reads TGTGCCAGCAGTGAAGGAGGCGGCGGCTACACCTTC. The chain links TRBV25-1 to TRBJ1-2; no clear D. CDR1 MGHDK and CDR2 SYGVNS come from the germline V gene. This CDR3 has 12 amino acids. V was cut by 2 bases and J by 8 bases, with 9 bases left in between.

This clone has a single count. The chain joins TRBV28 to TRBJ1-5, with 8 bases fitting TRBD1. This CDR3 has 15 amino acids. Germline V gene data show CDR1 as MDHEN and CDR2 as SYDVKM. Trimming at V came to 4 bases and at J to 5 bases, leaving 7 bases not matched to a gene. The chain's CDR3 is CASSSLDRAYQPQHF. In DNA, the CDR3 is TGTGCCAGCAGTTCCCTGGACAGGGCGTATCAGCCCCAGCATTTT.

The chain is built from TRBV9 and TRBJ2-7; the match to TRBD1 covers 9 bases. Losses at the gene ends were 2 bases for V and 5 bases for J; bases not matched to a gene: 5. This CDR3 comprises 14 residues. Germline assignment: CDR1 SGDLS and CDR2 YYNGEE. The CDR3 bases are TGTGCCAGCAGCGTGGGACAGGGTATGGACGAGCAGTACTTC. It yields the protein CASSVGQGMDEQYF.

This clone was counted many times. The chain has TRBV19 and TRBJ1-1; 8 nucleotides line up with TRBD1. The germline V gene has CDR1 LNHDA and CDR2 SQIVND (reference sequence). V shed 3 bases and J 4 bases; nucleotides not matched to a gene: 7. This CDR3 is 15 amino acids long. The CDR3 bases are TGTGCCAGTAGTATCCAGGGGGCCTCGGGCACTGAAGCTTTCTTT. It encodes CASSIQGASGTEAFF.

This chain connects TRBV5-4 to TRBJ2-7; a weak D match, TRBD1 (5 bases). Germline CDR1 is SGHNT and CDR2 is YYREEE (reference sequence). Trimming took off 5 bases at V and 4 bases at J, with 10 bases between the two ends. The CDR3 is made up of 12 amino acids. The CDR3 region has the DNA TGTGCCAGCAGATACAGGAATTACGAGCAGTACTTC. It is translated as CASRYRNYEQYF.

This chain links TRBV5-1 with TRBJ1-1; 8 bases are shared with TRBD1. V trimming: 4 bases; J trimming: 8 bases; junction bases outside the gene matches: 25. The CDR3 totals 19 residues. Germline V CDR1 and CDR2: SGHRS, YFSETQ. The CDR3 bases are TGCGCCAGCAGCCCCCGTGGCCAGGGGGCCCTGGGGGGGTGGACGGAAGCTTTCTTT. Translation gives CASSPRGQGALGGWTEAFF.

This clone was detected only once. The J gene is TRBJ1-2, the V gene TRBV5-1; TRBD1 is a possible D gene (6 bases). V lost 1 base to trimming and J lost 8 bases, with 18 bases between them. Germline V gene data show CDR1 as SGHRS and CDR2 as YFSETQ. The CDR3 consists of 15 residues. Here the CDR3 reads CASSLIDRRIHGYTF. As DNA, the CDR3 is TGCGCCAGCAGCTTGATCGACAGGCGCATACACGGCTACACCTTC.

The V call is TRBV6-6, the J call TRBJ2-5, with D possibly matching TRBD2 (6 bases). CDR1 is MNHNY, CDR2 SVGAGI, per germline (reference sequence). CDR3 length equals 14 residues. V was pared by 2 bases and J by 0 bases, with 7 bases between. This CDR3 is CASSYGGNQETQYF. DNA of the CDR3: TGTGCCAGCAGTTACGGGGGGAACCAAGAGACCCAGTACTTC.

V usage is TRBV28 and J usage is TRBJ1-1; TRBD1 aligns across 9 bases. The CDR3 covers 17 residues. The germline gives CDR1 MDHEN, CDR2 SYDVKM. V lost 2 bases and J lost 5; bases outside the gene matches: 12. DNA of the CDR3: TGTGCCAGCAGTTTAGAGGGGAGTTGGGGACAGGGAACTGAAGCTTTCTTT. Protein product: CASSLEGSWGQGTEAFF.

The count of this clone is one. This chain links TRBV2 with TRBJ1-5; D is unclear. Trimming took 8 bases from V and 2 from J, leaving 10 bases between them. CDR1 and CDR2 (germline): SNHLY, FYNNEI. The CDR3 has 13 residues. As DNA, the CDR3 is TGTGCCAGCTACGAGGCCGGCAATCAGCCCCAGCATTTT. It yields the protein CASYEAGNQPQHF.

The rearrangement uses TRBV28 and TRBJ2-7; possibly TRBD2 for D (5 bases). The germline gives CDR1 MDHEN, CDR2 SYDVKM. Trimming removed 2 bases at V and 2 bases at J, with 7 bases between. The CDR3 contains 13 residues. CDR3: CASSLEGAYEQYF. In nucleotides, the CDR3 is TGTGCCAGCAGTTTAGAGGGTGCCTACGAGCAGTACTTC.

The V and J genes are TRBV15 and TRBJ1-1; 7 nucleotides align to TRBD1. The CDR3 covers 13 residues. V dropped 1 base and J dropped 10; count of bases not matched to a gene: 6. CDR1 and CDR2 (germline): LNHNV, YYDKDF (reference sequence). CDR3 nucleotides: TGTGCCACCAGCAGAGTTGACAGGGCTAGAGCTTTCTTT. The encoded protein is CATSRVDRARAFF.

This chain joins TRBV25-1 and TRBJ1-5; D ambiguous. The V end was cut by 0 bases, the J end by 0 bases, with 3 bases between. The CDR3 spans 14 residues. Germline values: CDR1 MGHDK, CDR2 SYGVNS. CDR3 sequence reads: CASSEYNSNQPQHF. DNA of the CDR3: TGTGCCAGCAGTGAATATAATAGCAATCAGCCCCAGCATTTT. Looking up the rest from reference TRBV25-1 and TRBJ1-5 gives the full variable domain: EADIYQTPRYLVIGTGKKITLECSQTMGHDKMYWYQQDPGMELHLIHYSYGVNSTEKGDLSSESTVSRIRTEHFPLTLESARPSHTSQYLCASSEYNSNQPQHFGDGTRLSIL.